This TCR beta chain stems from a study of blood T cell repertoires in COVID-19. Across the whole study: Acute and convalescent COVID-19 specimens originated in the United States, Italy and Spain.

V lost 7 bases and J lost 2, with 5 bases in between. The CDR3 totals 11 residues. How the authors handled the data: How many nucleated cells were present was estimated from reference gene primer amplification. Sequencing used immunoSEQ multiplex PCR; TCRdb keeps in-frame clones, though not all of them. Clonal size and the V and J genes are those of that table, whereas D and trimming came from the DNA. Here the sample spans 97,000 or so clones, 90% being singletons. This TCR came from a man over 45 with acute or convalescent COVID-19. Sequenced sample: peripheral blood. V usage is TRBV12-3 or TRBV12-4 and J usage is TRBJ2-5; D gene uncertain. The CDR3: CASTQQETQYF. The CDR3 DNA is TGTGCCAGCACCCAACAAGAGACCCAGTACTTC.